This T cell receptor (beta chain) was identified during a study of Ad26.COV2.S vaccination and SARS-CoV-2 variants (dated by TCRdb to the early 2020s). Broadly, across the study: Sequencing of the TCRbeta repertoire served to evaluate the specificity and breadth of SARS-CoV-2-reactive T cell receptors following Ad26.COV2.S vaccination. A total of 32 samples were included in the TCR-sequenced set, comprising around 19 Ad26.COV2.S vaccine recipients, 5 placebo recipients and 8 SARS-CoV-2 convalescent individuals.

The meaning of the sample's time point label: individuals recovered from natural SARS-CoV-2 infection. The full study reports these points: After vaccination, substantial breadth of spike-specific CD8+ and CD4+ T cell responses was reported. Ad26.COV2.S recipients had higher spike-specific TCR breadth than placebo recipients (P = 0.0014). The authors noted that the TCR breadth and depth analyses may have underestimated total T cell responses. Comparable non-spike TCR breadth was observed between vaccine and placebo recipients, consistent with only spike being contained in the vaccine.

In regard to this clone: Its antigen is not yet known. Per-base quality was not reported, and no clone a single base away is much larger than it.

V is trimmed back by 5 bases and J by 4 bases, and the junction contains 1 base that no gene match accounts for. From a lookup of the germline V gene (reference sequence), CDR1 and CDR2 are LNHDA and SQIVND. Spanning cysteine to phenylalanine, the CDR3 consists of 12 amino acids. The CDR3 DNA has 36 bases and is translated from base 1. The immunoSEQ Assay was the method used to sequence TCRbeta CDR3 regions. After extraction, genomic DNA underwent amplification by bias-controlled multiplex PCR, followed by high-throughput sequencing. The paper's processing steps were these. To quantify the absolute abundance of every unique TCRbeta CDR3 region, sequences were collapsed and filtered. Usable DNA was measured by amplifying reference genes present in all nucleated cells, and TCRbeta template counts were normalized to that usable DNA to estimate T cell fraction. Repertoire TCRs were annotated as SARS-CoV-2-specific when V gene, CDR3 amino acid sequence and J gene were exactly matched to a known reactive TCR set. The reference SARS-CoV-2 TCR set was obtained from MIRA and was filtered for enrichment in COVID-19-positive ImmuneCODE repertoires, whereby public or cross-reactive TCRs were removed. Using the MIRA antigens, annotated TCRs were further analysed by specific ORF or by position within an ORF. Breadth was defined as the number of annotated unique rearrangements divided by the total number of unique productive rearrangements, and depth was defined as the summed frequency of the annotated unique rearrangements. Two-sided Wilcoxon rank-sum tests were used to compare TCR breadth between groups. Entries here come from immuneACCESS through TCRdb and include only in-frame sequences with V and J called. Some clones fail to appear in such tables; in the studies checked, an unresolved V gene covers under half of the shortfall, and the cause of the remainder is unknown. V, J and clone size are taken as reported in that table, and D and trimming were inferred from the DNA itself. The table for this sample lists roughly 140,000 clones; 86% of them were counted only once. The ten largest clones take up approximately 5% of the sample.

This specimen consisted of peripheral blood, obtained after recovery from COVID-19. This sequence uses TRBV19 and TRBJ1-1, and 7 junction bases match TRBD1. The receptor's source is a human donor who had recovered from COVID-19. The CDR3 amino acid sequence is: CASSPGGTEAFF. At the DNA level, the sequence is TGTGCCAGTAGTCCAGGGGGCACTGAAGCTTTCTTT.